This entry concerns a single T cell receptor beta chain. The table came from immunoSEQ multiplex PCR; TCRdb's copy has only in-frame clones and leaves some out. This table has approximately 140,000 clones, 87% appearing once. The data are from a study of blood T cell repertoires in COVID-19. The overall study: Italy, Spain and the United States were the sources of the convalescent and acute COVID-19 samples. T cells, B-cell-depleted T cells, or PBMCs supplied cDNA or gDNA.

The study drew participants aged about 18 to 89 years from about two dozen US areas. CDR1 is MNHEY and CDR2 is SVGEGT in the germline V gene. The trim removed 0 bases at V and 3 bases at J, leaving 3 bases unmatched. CDR3 size: 15 residues. Sequenced: PBMCs or T cells enriched from blood (not recorded which). The J gene is TRBJ1-2, the V gene TRBV6-2 or TRBV6-3; 8 bases line up with TRBD1. This receptor was identified in a woman between 40 and 50 years old who had been exposed to COVID-19. The CDR3: CASSYSAGGYYGYTF. CDR3 nucleotide sequence: TGTGCCAGCAGTTACTCGGCAGGGGGCTACTATGGCTACACCTTC.